The present T cell receptor beta chain was sequenced within a study of T cell responses to AZD1222 COVID-19 vaccine (dated by TCRdb to the early 2020s). With respect to the entire study: TCR sequencing covered 230 or so trial participants: 207 given two doses of AZD1222 and 26 given two doses of MenACWY control vaccine. Trial participants were enrolled into age subgroups of 18-55, 56-69 and 70-plus years, which contained approximately 150, 28 and 58 TCR-sequenced participants, respectively.

The label giving this sample's time point can be read as: about 28 days (+/-7) after the second vaccine dose. AZD1222 recipients whose second dose came at about 4 weeks and those whose second dose came at about 12 weeks were combined into one group, since spike-specific TCR depth and breadth did not differ between the two schedules. The vaccinee samples were drawn from two UK trials, COV001 and COV002, one of which was a single-blind randomized controlled phase 2/3 trial testing AZD1222 (ChAdOx1 nCoV-19) in healthy adults. Trial participant PBMC samples were collected at day 0 and day 28 after the second dose for TCRbeta chain sequencing. Results and caveats for the whole study, not just this receptor: Epitopes outside the regions mutated in the B.1.351 and B.1.1.7 variants were reportedly recognized by nearly half of the unique spike-specific TCRs. After two AZD1222 doses, both the breadth and the depth of spike-specific TCRs were significantly higher than at day 0 and than in MenACWY recipients. Only six or seven AZD1222 recipients were SARS-CoV-2 seropositive at baseline, limiting conclusions about previously exposed vaccinees. The vaccine-associated CD4 TCRs covered the entire spike protein, and the dominant responses fell in regions 160-218 and 743-854. Because no day 14 peak-response samples were available, repertoires were characterized only after the peak T cell response. Participants were mostly white British, with more females than males. The authors suggested clonal diversity may have been underestimated. In the small 56-69-year group, the increase in depth fell short of significance, most likely because of low power.

The CDR3 regions of human TCRbeta chains were analyzed by immunosequencing. As for how the authors treated the data: Repertoire TCRs were checked for matches against a reference library of SARS-CoV-2-specific TCRs that had been generated using the MIRA antigen-specificity platform. Breadth meant the fraction of unique TCRs that were SARS-CoV-2-associated, whereas depth meant the fraction of total T cells that were SARS-CoV-2-associated. Each spike-specific TCR was assigned to its reactive spike region and to a CD4 or CD8 class using the MIRA data. Log10-transformed breadth and depth values were compared by one-way ANOVA with Sidak's multiple comparisons tests. The immuneACCESS repertoire file appears here via TCRdb, limited to in-frame rearrangements. These files lack a portion of the clones; in checked studies, under half of the deficit traces to unresolved V genes, and the cause of the others is not known. That table furnishes V, J and clone size, whereas the DNA furnished D and trimming. The sample records 200,000 or so clones, approximately 95% of which are singletons. Clones ranked in the top ten supply around 1% of the sample.

The CDR3 has 15 amino acids, counting the end cysteine and phenylalanine. CDR3 DNA only is kept here, 45 bases in frame from base 1. For this chain, trimming is 7 bases at the V end and 4 bases at the J end, and the number of junction bases without a gene match is 10. From a lookup of the germline V gene, CDR1 and CDR2 are MDHEN and SYDVKM. To note about this clone: It has no known antigen specificity. There are no base qualities to consult, and no much larger clone falls within one base.

The source was peripheral blood, collected 28 days after the second AZD1222 dose. The clonotype originates from an adult who received the AZD1222 COVID-19 vaccine. The chain joins TRBV28 to TRBJ1-2, and 9 bases in between align with TRBD1. The CDR3 reads CASILNRGRLYGYTF. The DNA reads as follows: TGTGCCAGCATCCTCAACAGGGGGCGCCTCTATGGCTACACCTTC.